The rows below give T cell receptor beta chains drawn from one sample of a study of preoperative IRX-2 immunotherapy in early breast cancer. Clones were sequenced by immunoSEQ multiplex PCR, and TCRdb holds only the in-frame ones, with some missing. The table records around 38,000 clones, 70% to 85% of them present only once. The input for sequencing was tumor tissue, taken after IRX-2 immunotherapy. The receptors were sampled from a human donor with breast cancer. The CDR3 runs from the conserved cysteine through the conserved F or W. D genes are given only for firm matches. Not all rows give a size; the values are once, few, many and, for expanded clones, a class.

abundance: .
d_gene: .
v_gene: TRBV7-7
j_gene: TRBJ1-5
CDR3nt: TGTGCCAGCAGCTTAGCGCCCCGGGACACCTTTAGCAATCAGCCCCAGCATTTT
CDR3aa: CASSLAPRDTFSNQPQHF

abundance: .
d_gene: .
v_gene: TRBV5-1
j_gene: TRBJ1-4
CDR3nt: TGCGCCAGCAGCTTACGGACAGCTTCTAATGAAAAACTGTTTTTT
CDR3aa: CASSLRTASNEKLFF

abundance: few
d_gene: .
v_gene: TRBV28
j_gene: TRBJ1-1
CDR3nt: TGTGCCAGCAGTTTAGGTCCCAGGGAGGACACTGAAGCTTTCTTT
CDR3aa: CASSLGPREDTEAFF

abundance: .
d_gene: .
v_gene: TRBV7-1
j_gene: TRBJ2-5
CDR3nt: TGTGCCAGCAGCACGGGCCTTTGGGAGACCCAGTACTTC
CDR3aa: CASSTGLWETQYF

abundance: .
d_gene: .
v_gene: TRBV11-3
j_gene: TRBJ2-5
CDR3nt: TGTGCCAGCAGCTCCTACAGGCGTCAAGAGACCCAGTACTTC
CDR3aa: CASSSYRRQETQYF

abundance: .
d_gene: TRBD2
v_gene: TRBV15
j_gene: TRBJ2-7
CDR3nt: TGTGCCACCAGCAGAGATCTGGCTTCGGGGGGCGAGCAGTACTTC
CDR3aa: CATSRDLASGGEQYF

abundance: .
d_gene: TRBD1
v_gene: TRBV2
j_gene: TRBJ1-5
CDR3nt: TGTGCCAGCAGCCCCGGGACAGGGAATCAGCCCCAGCATTTT
CDR3aa: CASSPGTGNQPQHF

abundance: medium-sized
d_gene: .
v_gene: TRBV11-3
j_gene: TRBJ2-7
CDR3nt: TGTGCCAGCAGCTTAGAAAAGGGCGGGGGCACCTACGAGCAGTACTTC
CDR3aa: CASSLEKGGGTYEQYF

abundance: .
d_gene: .
v_gene: TRBV22-1
j_gene: TRBJ2-7
CDR3nt: TGTGCCAGCAGGGGGCCCCGGCGACTCGAGCAGTACTTC
CDR3aa: CASRGPRRLEQYF

abundance: few
d_gene: .
v_gene: TRBV10-1
j_gene: TRBJ2-1
CDR3nt: TGCGCCAGCAGTGAGTCGTATGGGGGCTATGAGCAGTTCTTC
CDR3aa: CASSESYGGYEQFF

abundance: .
d_gene: .
v_gene: TRBV7-7
j_gene: TRBJ2-7
CDR3nt: TGTGCCAGCACCGTGGGCCCTGACCCTAGGGGCTACGAGCAGTACTTC
CDR3aa: CASTVGPDPRGYEQYF

abundance: .
d_gene: .
v_gene: TRBV10-3
j_gene: TRBJ2-5
CDR3nt: TGTGCCATCAAGGGCCCGGGAGAGACCCAGTACTTC
CDR3aa: CAIKGPGETQYF

abundance: .
d_gene: TRBD2
v_gene: TRBV5-1
j_gene: TRBJ2-3
CDR3nt: TGCGCCAGCAGCCCGACTAGCACTAGCACAGATACGCAGTATTTT
CDR3aa: CASSPTSTSTDTQYF

abundance: once
d_gene: TRBD1
v_gene: TRBV5-1
j_gene: TRBJ2-7
CDR3nt: TGCGCCAGCAGCCCCGGGACAGCTAAGGACGAGCAGTACTTC
CDR3aa: CASSPGTAKDEQYF

abundance: .
d_gene: .
v_gene: TRBV7-2
j_gene: TRBJ2-2
CDR3nt: TGTGCCAGCAGCTTGATTACGGGTACGGGCACCGGGGAGCTGTTTTTT
CDR3aa: CASSLITGTGTGELFF